The sequence of this T cell receptor beta chain was determined in a study of blood T cell repertoires in COVID-19. Method: immunoSEQ multiplex PCR; TCRdb's copy keeps in-frame clones and lacks some. The data hold over 200,000 clones, with nearly 90% observed a single time. Trimming cost V 4 bases and J 3 bases, with 13 bases left between them. Germline V gives CDR1 MNHEY, CDR2 SVGAGI. The CDR3 sequence is 15 residues long. Sequencing input: PBMCs or T cells enriched from blood (not recorded which). This sequence was found in a man aged 25 to 45 who had been exposed to COVID-19. This sequence joins TRBV6-5 and TRBJ1-5; D may be TRBD1 (6 bases). CDR3 sequence (DNA): TGTGCCAGCAGTTCAGGGGTCCAATCCAATCAGCCCCAGCATTTT. Encoded protein: CASSSGVQSNQPQHF.